This TCR beta chain was sequenced for a study of beta chain features in type 1 diabetes (dated 2018 in TCRdb). Turning to the overall study: Mean age, gender distribution, total cell number and subset yield did not differ between patients and healthy donors. Across all samples, approximately 100 million sorted cells were examined, and cell number per subset correlated strongly with RNA yield. Regulatory and stem cell-like memory subsets were isolated from only 8 patients and about eight healthy donors, whereas naive and central memory subsets came from all 30 or so donors. In the study, TCRB repertoires of sorted circulating CD4+ T cell subsets from recently diagnosed type 1 diabetes patients were compared with those of matched healthy donors.

Beyond this particular receptor, the publication reports: At VDJ recombination sites, patients with type 1 diabetes made fewer insertions and deleted more nucleotides, a pattern implying thymic rearrangement abnormalities. Type 1 diabetes patients showed a moderate but significant shortening of TCRB CDR3 length in all four CD4+ subsets. PCR may preferentially amplify shorter templates, but because patient and control samples were amplified and corrected together, any resulting skew would affect both groups equally. Naive, central memory and regulatory TCRB repertoires appeared more similar among patients than among healthy donors. HLA sub-analyses involved small numbers of individuals, so any influence of HLA type on TCRB rearrangement remained unresolved. Sequencing cDNA rather than genomic DNA could over-represent highly expressing activated cells, although activation and CD3 levels did not differ between groups.

This clone was recorded a few times. This clone's antigen is unknown. Base quality data are lacking; no much larger clone is found one base away. Including cysteine and phenylalanine, the CDR3 has 12 amino acids. CDR3 DNA only is kept here, 36 bases in frame from base 1. V is pared back by 7 bases and J by 3 bases, with 7 bases lying between the germline termini. Based on the germline V gene, the CDR1 and CDR2 sequences are SGHTA and FQGNSA. The entire isolated RNA was reverse transcribed using the High Capacity cDNA Reverse Transcription Kit, and thus expressed TCRB transcripts were sequenced. Naive, central memory and regulatory T cell samples underwent deep immunoSEQ sequencing, averaging about 3.57 million total reads per sample. After sorted cells were lysed in RLT buffer, RNA was extracted with DNase-treated RNeasy Micro or Mini kits, with the choice depending on cell number. Each cell subset was processed separately to prevent cross-contamination, with patient and healthy donor samples processed together. Using the immunoSEQ multiplex PCR, TCRB sequences were amplified from cDNA into 87-bp fragments spanning the CDR3 region. The amplicons were sequenced using the Illumina HiSeq platform. Per the authors' processing: PCR bias was corrected computationally using synthetic template baselines, and reads within Hamming distance 2 were collapsed, with unmergeable singletons discarded. Reads were aligned against IMGT so that V, D and J genes, CDR3 length and insertions or deletions at six rearrangement sites could be assigned. Within each subset, clonotype counts were normalized to the number of sorted cells before true diversity and Gini coefficients were calculated with the tcR R package. The overlap coefficient, calculated on TCRB nucleotide sequences, was used to quantify repertoire sharing. TCRdb mirrors the immuneACCESS table, restricted to in-frame sequences. Some clones are absent from its copies; in checked studies, under half trace to an unresolved V gene, and the reason for the others is unknown. V, J and clone size derive from that table, while D and trimming were established from the DNA sequence. The sample table contains hundreds of thousands of clones; only one count was recorded for around 9.3% of them. The top ten clones comprise more than 0.8% of the sample.

From each donor, a single peripheral blood sample of 95 to 150 mL on average was drawn into heparinised tubes. A BD FACSAria II and a panel including CD45RO, CCR7, CD25, CD127, CD95 and CD27 were used to sort naive, central memory, regulatory and stem cell-like memory CD4+ T cells. Every sorted population had a purity above 95%. Right away, PBMCs were isolated by Lymphoprep density gradient centrifugation and were stained directly, with no culture step. To minimize batch effects, samples were stained and sorted in pairs, one healthy donor with one patient per experiment. In this chain, TRBV7-2 is recombined with TRBJ1-5, with no confidently assigned D gene. The clonotype originates from a man aged 30 to 45 with type 1 diabetes. The sequenced sample consisted of central memory CD4+ T cells from blood. CDR3 protein: CASTINNQPQHF. Read as DNA, the sequence is TGTGCCAGCACCATCAACAATCAGCCCCAGCATTTT.